This T cell receptor (beta chain) is from a study of response to subunit inactivated influenza vaccine. MiXCR, run by TCRdb on the RT-PCR reads, gives a single entry per CDR3 protein. The data contain just under 550,000 distinct CDR3 sequences, roughly 23% of them singletons. This clonotype has just a few counts. Its antigen is currently unknown. Germline values: CDR1 SEHNR, CDR2 FQNEAQ (reference sequence). The CDR3 sequence is 17 residues long. Trimming pared 0 bases from V and 2 bases from J, leaving 15 bases between. Study conclusions and caveats: Researchers suggested that each seasonal influenza vaccination recruits few new T cells.

This sample also belongs to another study, concerning T cells expressing NK-cell markers. That report notes: Production of TCR beta cDNA relied on 5'RACE template switching with UMIs.

The sequence derives from a man aged 50 or older who received an inactivated influenza vaccine. The chain employs TRBV7-9 and TRBJ2-3; D gene ambiguous. The source material was CD4+ T cells sorted from PBMCs, sampled 11 to 12 days after vaccination. The CDR3: CASSLASRIILTDTQYF. The CDR3, as DNA: TGTGCCAGCAGCTTAGCAAGTCGCATCATACTCACAGATACGCAGTATTTT.